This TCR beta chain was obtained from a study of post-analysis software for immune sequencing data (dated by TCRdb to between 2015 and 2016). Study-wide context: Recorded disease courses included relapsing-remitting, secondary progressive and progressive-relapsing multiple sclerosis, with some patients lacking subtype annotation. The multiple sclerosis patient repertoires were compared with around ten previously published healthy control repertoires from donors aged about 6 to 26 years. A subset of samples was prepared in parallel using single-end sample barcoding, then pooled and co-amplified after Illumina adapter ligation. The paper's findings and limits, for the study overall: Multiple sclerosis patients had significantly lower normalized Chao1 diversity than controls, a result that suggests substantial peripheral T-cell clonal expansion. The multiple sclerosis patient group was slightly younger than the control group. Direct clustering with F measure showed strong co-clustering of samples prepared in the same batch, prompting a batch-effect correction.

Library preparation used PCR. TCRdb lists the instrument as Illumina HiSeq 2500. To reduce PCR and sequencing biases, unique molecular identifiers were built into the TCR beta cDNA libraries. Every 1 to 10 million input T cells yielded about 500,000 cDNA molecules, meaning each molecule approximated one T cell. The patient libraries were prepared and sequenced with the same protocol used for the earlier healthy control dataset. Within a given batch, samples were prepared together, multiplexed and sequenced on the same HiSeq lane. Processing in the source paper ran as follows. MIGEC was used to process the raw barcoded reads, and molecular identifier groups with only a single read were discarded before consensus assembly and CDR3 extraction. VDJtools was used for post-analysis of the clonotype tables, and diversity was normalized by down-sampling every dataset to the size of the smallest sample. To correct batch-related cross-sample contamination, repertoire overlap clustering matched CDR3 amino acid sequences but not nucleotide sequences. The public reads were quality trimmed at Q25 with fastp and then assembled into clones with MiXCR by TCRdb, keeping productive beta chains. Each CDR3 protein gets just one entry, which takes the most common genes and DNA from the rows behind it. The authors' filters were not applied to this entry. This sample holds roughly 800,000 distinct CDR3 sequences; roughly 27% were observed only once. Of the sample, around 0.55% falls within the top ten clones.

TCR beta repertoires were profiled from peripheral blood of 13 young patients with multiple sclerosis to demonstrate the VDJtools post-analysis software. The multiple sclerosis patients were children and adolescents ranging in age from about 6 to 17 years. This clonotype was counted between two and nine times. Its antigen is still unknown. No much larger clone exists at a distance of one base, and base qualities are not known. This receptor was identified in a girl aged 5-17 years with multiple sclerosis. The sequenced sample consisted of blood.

The nucleotide sequence reads TGTGCCAGCAGCTCTAGATGGAACCCAGAGACCCAGTACTTC. It specifies CASSSRWNPETQYF. Recombination connected TRBV7-2 to TRBJ2-5, with an unclear D gene assignment. From a lookup of the germline V gene, CDR1 and CDR2 are SGHTA and FQGNSA. V gives up 4 bases and J gives up 4 bases, and the segment between their germline ends measures 13 bases. Counted from cysteine to phenylalanine, this CDR3 has 14 amino acids. The entry retains the CDR3 DNA only, 42 bases that are in frame from base 1.